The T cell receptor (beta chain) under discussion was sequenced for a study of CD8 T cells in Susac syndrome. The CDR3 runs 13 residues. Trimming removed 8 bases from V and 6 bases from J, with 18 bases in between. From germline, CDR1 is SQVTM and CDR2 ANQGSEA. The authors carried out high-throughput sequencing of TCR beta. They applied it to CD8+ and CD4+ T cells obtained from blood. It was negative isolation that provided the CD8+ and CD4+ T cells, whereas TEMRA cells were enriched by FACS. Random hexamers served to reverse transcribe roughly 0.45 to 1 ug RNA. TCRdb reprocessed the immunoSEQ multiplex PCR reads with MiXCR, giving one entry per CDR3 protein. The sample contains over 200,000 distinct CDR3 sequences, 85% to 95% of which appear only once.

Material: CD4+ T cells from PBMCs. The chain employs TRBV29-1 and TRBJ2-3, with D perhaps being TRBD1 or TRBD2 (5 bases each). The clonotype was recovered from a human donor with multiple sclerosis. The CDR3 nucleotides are TGCAGCTTTTCGGGGACGCTCGCCGATACGCAGTATTTT. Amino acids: CSFSGTLADTQYF.